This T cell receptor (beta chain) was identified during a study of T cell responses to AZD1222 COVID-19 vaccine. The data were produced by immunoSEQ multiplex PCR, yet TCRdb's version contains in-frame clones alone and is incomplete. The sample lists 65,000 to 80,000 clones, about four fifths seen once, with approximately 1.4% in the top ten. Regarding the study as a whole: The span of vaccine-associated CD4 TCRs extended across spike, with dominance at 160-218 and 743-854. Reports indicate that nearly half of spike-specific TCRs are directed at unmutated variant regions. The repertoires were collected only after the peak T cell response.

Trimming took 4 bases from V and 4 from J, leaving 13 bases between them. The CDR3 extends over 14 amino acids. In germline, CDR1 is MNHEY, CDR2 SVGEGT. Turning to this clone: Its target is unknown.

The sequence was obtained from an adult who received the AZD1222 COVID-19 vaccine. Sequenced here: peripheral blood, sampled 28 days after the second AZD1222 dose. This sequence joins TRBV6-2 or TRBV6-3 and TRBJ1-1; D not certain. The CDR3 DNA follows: TGTGCCAGCAGTTCGGCGAAGACTGGCACTGAAGCTTTCTTT. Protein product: CASSSAKTGTEAFF.